A single sample gave rise to the 2 T cell receptor beta chains below, sequenced in a study of shared clonotypes between healthy human individuals. TCRdb's copy holds only in-frame clones and misses some; the assay was immunoSEQ multiplex PCR. The repertoire holds some 2,500,000 clones, around 92% seen once, with more than 0.35% in the top ten. The source material was naive CD4+ T cells from PBMCs. Subset specified: CD45RA+ positively selected. The origin of the receptors is a man younger than 30 in good health. Some clones in this sample may be carry-over from other donors' samples.

The J gene is TRBJ1-5, the V gene TRBV7-8; 8 nucleotides match TRBD1. Losses at the gene ends were 0 bases for V and 5 bases for J; bases not matched to a gene: 3. The CDR3 contains 15 residues. Germline V lookup: CDR1 SGHVS, CDR2 FQNEAQ. CDR3 sequence: CASSLATGGDQPQHF. The CDR3 DNA follows: TGTGCCAGCAGCTTAGCCACAGGGGGGGATCAGCCCCAGCATTTT. Looking up the rest from reference TRBV7-8 and TRBJ1-5 gives the full variable domain: GAGVSQSPRYKVAKRGQDVALRCDPISGHVSLFWYQQALGQGPEFLTYFQNEAQLDKSGLPSDRFFAERPEGSVSTLKIQRTQQEDSAVYLCASSLATGGDQPQHFGDGTRLSIL.

V is TRBV21-1 and J is TRBJ1-5. TRBV21-1 is tagged as a pseudogene. The length of the CDR3 is 18 residues. In DNA form, the CDR3 reads TGTGCCAGCAGCAAAATCAGTGGGGGGAGGGAAGGCAATCAGCCCCAGCATTTT. Translated, it gives CASSKISGGREGNQPQHF.